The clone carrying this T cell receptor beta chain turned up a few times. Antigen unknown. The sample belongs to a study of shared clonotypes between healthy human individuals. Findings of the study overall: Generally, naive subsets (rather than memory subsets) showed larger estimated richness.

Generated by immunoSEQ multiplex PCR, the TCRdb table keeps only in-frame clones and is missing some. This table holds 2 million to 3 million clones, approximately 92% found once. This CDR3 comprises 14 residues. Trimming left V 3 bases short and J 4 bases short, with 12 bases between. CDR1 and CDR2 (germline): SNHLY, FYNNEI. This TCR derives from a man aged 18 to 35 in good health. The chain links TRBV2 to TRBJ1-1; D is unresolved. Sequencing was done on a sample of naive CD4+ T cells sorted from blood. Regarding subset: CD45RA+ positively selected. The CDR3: CASSDGFLGTEAFF. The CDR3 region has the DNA TGTGCCAGCAGTGATGGGTTTTTAGGCACTGAAGCTTTCTTT.